This TCR beta chain comes out of a study of regulatory T cells in long-lasting Graves disease. Points from the study as a whole: Newly diagnosed patients shared about 950 public clonotypes; persistent patients shared about 2,500.

Time point specified: persistent/refractory GD, antithyroid drugs over 5 years with positive TRAb. PBMC RNA served as the TCR library source. This clonotype was counted at least ten times. The antigen is not known. V shed 4 bases and J 5 bases; nucleotides not matched to a gene: 8. The CDR3 has 15 amino acids. CDR1 is SGHKS and CDR2 is YYEKEE in the germline V gene (reference sequence). Arm-PCR of CDR3 regions and iRepertoire HTBI primers were used to build TCR beta libraries. TCRdb analysed the multiplex PCR reads with MiXCR anew, one entry per CDR3 protein. Among hundreds of thousands of distinct CDR3 sequences, around 21% were seen once, and the ten largest hold 7.8%.

The receptor was derived from a female donor with Graves disease. The source was peripheral blood mononuclear cells (PBMCs), collected when the disease was refractory, from a patient treated with antithyroid drugs. V usage is TRBV5-5 and J usage is TRBJ2-2, with 7 bases fitting TRBD2. The CDR3 coding sequence is TGTGCCAGCAGCCTCGTGACTAGCAGTACCGGGGAGCTGTTTTTT. It codes for CASSLVTSSTGELFF. The complete variable domain, with remaining parts taken from reference TRBV5-5 and TRBJ2-2, reads DAGVTQSPTHLIKTRGQQVTLRCSPISGHKSVSWYQQVLGQGPQFIFQYYEKEERGRGNFPDRFSARQFPNYSSELNVNALLLGDSALYLCASSLVTSSTGELFFGEGSRLTVL.